These T cell receptor beta chains were read from a single sample in a study of early T cells in non-severe SARS-CoV-2 infection. TCRdb itself ran the 5' RACE reads through MiXCR, one entry per CDR3 protein. The profile shows some 62,000 distinct CDR3 sequences, 7.5% to 9% of them singletons. The sequencing here drew on whole blood, taken at baseline. The receptors come from an adult who was a healthcare worker with PCR-confirmed SARS-CoV-2 infection or an uninfected control (not recorded which). Both conserved end residues are part of each CDR3. The D gene is left open where the match is weak. The size entry is marked missing in some rows and otherwise reads once, few, many or a size class.

v_call	j_call	d_call	clone_size	cdr3_aa	cdr3_nt
TRBV12-3/TRBV12-4	TRBJ2-3	.	.	CASSSLAYTDTQYF	TGTGCCAGCAGTTCGCTAGCTTACACAGATACGCAGTATTTT
TRBV5-8	TRBJ2-5	TRBD2	many	CASSLRLAGAGTQYF	TGTGCCAGCAGCTTGCGGCTAGCGGGAGCAGGGACCCAGTACTTC
TRBV19	TRBJ2-7	.	many	CASSPLVNSYEQYF	TGTGCCAGTAGTCCCCTAGTTAACTCCTACGAGCAGTACTTC
TRBV20-1	TRBJ1-2	TRBD1	few	CSARRRQGNYGYTF	TGCAGTGCTAGGCGGAGACAGGGGAACTATGGCTACACCTTC
TRBV29-1	TRBJ2-7	TRBD1	few	CSVTRTGNEQYF	TGCAGCGTTACCCGGACAGGGAACGAGCAGTACTTC
TRBV5-6	TRBJ2-3	TRBD1	many	CASSAQGASSTDTQYF	TGTGCCAGCAGCGCCCAGGGGGCCTCGAGCACAGATACGCAGTATTTT
TRBV6-1	TRBJ2-7	.	.	CASSQALYEQYF	TGTGCCAGCAGCCAGGCCCTCTACGAGCAGTACTTC
TRBV7-2	TRBJ2-7	TRBD2	.	CASSLLTSVINPWYEQYF	TGTGCCAGCAGCTTACTGACTAGCGTTATCAACCCTTGGTACGAGCAGTACTTC
TRBV6-6	TRBJ2-3	TRBD2	.	CASTGTSGRTNTQYF	TGTGCCAGCACAGGTACTAGCGGGAGGACCAATACGCAGTATTTT
TRBV7-9	TRBJ2-2	.	few	CASSPLGGWELFF	TGTGCCAGCAGCCCCCTTGGTGGTTGGGAGCTGTTTTTT
TRBV19	TRBJ2-3	.	few	CASSIDTRDTQYF	TGTGCCAGTAGTATTGATACACGAGATACGCAGTATTTT
TRBV4-1	TRBJ1-1	.	few	CASSQERTRTEAFF	TGCGCCAGCAGCCAAGAACGGACACGAACTGAAGCTTTCTTT
TRBV7-2	TRBJ2-3	.	.	CASSLMGQATDTQYF	TGTGCCAGCAGCTTAATGGGCCAGGCCACAGATACGCAGTATTTT
TRBV2	TRBJ2-3	.	.	CASSEMRDGTDTQYF	TGTGCCAGCAGTGAGATGCGGGACGGCACAGATACGCAGTATTTT
TRBV4-1	TRBJ1-1	.	.	CASNQDAQGGTEAFF	TGCGCCAGCAACCAAGATGCACAGGGAGGCACTGAAGCTTTCTTT
TRBV19	TRBJ2-7	.	few	CASSMGDSQYF	TGTGCCAGTAGTATGGGAGATTCCCAGTACTTC
TRBV6-1	TRBJ2-7	.	.	CASSDLLGGSVEQYF	TGTGCCAGCAGTGACCTCCTGGGGGGCTCGGTCGAGCAGTACTTC
TRBV7-2	TRBJ2-3	TRBD2	many	CASSLTSGRNTQYF	TGTGCCAGCAGCTTGACTAGCGGGAGAAATACGCAGTATTTT
TRBV29-1	TRBJ1-6	.	.	CSVARDSNSPLHF	TGCAGCGTTGCTAGGGATAGTAATTCACCCCTCCACTTT
TRBV6-5	TRBJ2-7	TRBD1	few	CASSPLTGDAYEQYF	TGTGCCAGCAGTCCTTTGACAGGGGATGCATACGAGCAGTACTTC
TRBV7-9	TRBJ2-3	.	.	CASSAGERSGTDTQYF	TGTGCCAGCAGCGCCGGGGAGCGTTCTGGCACAGATACGCAGTATTTT
TRBV7-6	TRBJ2-3	.	many	CASSLAGGSTDTQYF	TGTGCCAGCAGCTTAGCGGGAGGCAGCACAGATACGCAGTATTTT
TRBV5-6	TRBJ1-1	.	many	CASSLGAEAFF	TGTGCCAGCAGCCTTGGAGCTGAAGCTTTCTTT
TRBV4-2	TRBJ2-1	.	many	CASSQDSGGYEQFF	TGTGCCAGCAGCCAAGATAGTGGTGGCTATGAGCAGTTCTTC
TRBV12-3/TRBV12-4	TRBJ2-3	.	.	CASSLTVTTDTQYF	TGTGCCAGCAGTTTGACAGTAACCACAGATACGCAGTATTTT
TRBV4-2	TRBJ2-7	TRBD2	few	CASSQGRASGNEQYF	TGTGCCAGCAGCCAAGGGAGGGCTAGCGGGAACGAGCAGTACTTC
TRBV6-2/TRBV6-3	TRBJ1-1	.	many	CASSLGGSTEAFF	TGTGCCAGCAGTTTGGGGGGTAGCACTGAAGCTTTCTTT
TRBV5-1	TRBJ1-1	.	few	CASSLVQTTEAFF	TGCGCCAGCAGCTTGGTACAGACAACTGAAGCTTTCTTT
TRBV6-4	TRBJ2-1	TRBD2	few	CASSIELAGGNEQFF	TGTGCCAGCAGCATTGAGCTAGCGGGAGGCAATGAGCAGTTCTTC
TRBV20-1	TRBJ1-5	.	few	CSARRGLSNQPQHF	TGCAGTGCCAGGCGGGGGCTTAGCAATCAGCCCCAGCATTTT
TRBV3-1	TRBJ2-1	.	few	CASSQDQRLDNYNEQFF	TGTGCCAGCAGCCAAGATCAACGACTCGATAACTACAATGAGCAGTTCTTC
TRBV28	TRBJ1-1	.	many	CASSLDYVGVEAFF	TGTGCCAGCAGTTTGGATTATGTTGGGGTGGAAGCTTTCTTT
TRBV29-1	TRBJ2-1	.	.	CSVVRLASNEQFF	TGCAGCGTTGTTCGTCTAGCCTCTAATGAGCAGTTCTTC
TRBV29-1	TRBJ2-1	TRBD2	.	CSARGGREGYNEQFF	TGCAGCGCTCGAGGGGGACGGGAGGGTTACAATGAGCAGTTCTTC
TRBV13	TRBJ2-7	.	few	CASSLRVAREQYF	TGTGCCAGCAGCTTAAGGGTTGCACGAGAGCAGTACTTC
TRBV18	TRBJ2-3	TRBD2	many	CASSRTTSGRSADTQYF	TGTGCCAGCTCACGTACGACTAGCGGGAGGTCCGCAGATACGCAGTATTTT
TRBV6-5	TRBJ1-6	.	.	CASSYSAGVYNSPLHF	TGTGCCAGCAGTTACTCTGCAGGGGTGTATAATTCACCCCTCCACTTT
TRBV11-3	TRBJ2-5	.	many	CASSPGGPGETQYF	TGTGCCAGCAGCCCTGGGGGACCGGGGGAGACCCAGTACTTC
TRBV19	TRBJ2-1	.	many	CASSPRGTYNEQFF	TGTGCCAGTAGTCCGCGCGGGACCTACAATGAGCAGTTCTTC